A single sample is the source of the 20 T cell receptor beta chains below, sequenced in a study of shared clonotypes between healthy human individuals. Clones were sequenced by immunoSEQ multiplex PCR, and TCRdb holds only the in-frame ones, with some missing. The repertoire holds about 2,500,000 clones, with roughly 92% as singletons. The sample comprised naive CD4+ T cells sorted from blood. The sample's subset: CD45RA+ positively selected. The receptors stem from a man aged 18 to 35 in good health.

The chain is built from TRBV30 and TRBJ1-2; tentatively, D is TRBD1 (5 bases). This CDR3 comprises 16 residues. Germline V CDR1 and CDR2: GTSNPN, SVGIG (reference sequence). The V end was cut by 1 base, the J end by 7 bases, with 22 bases between. The CDR3 loop reads CAWSASPGTIGPGYTF. The CDR3 nucleotides are TGTGCCTGGAGTGCGTCCCCCGGGACGATTGGGCCTGGCTACACCTTC. The variable domain in full, completed from reference TRBV30 and TRBJ1-2, reads SQTIHQWPATLVQPVGSPLSLECTVEGTSNPNLYWYRQAAGRGLQLLFYSVGIGQISSEVPQNLSASRPQDRQFILSSKKLLLSDSGFYLCAWSASPGTIGPGYTFGSGTRLTVV.

V usage is TRBV22-1 and J usage is TRBJ1-5; the table's D call, TRBD1, was not checked against the DNA. TRBV22-1 is assigned pseudogene status. The CDR3 extends over 16 amino acids. The CDR3 reads CPGSSPGQHSNQPQHF. Here the CDR3 DNA reads TGTCCTGGGAGCTCCCCGGGACAGCATAGCAATCAGCCCCAGCATTTT.

The chain has TRBV5-1 and TRBJ2-2; D may be TRBD1 (6 bases). The length of the CDR3 is 15 residues. V lost 6 bases to trimming and J lost 4 bases, with 16 bases between them. Germline V gene lookup returns CDR1 SGHRS and CDR2 YFSETQ. CDR3 protein: CASTLQGWRTGELFF. CDR3 DNA: TGCGCCAGCACCCTACAGGGTTGGCGCACCGGGGAGCTGTTTTTT. The full variable domain, its missing parts supplied by reference TRBV5-1 and TRBJ2-2, is KAGVTQTPRYLIKTRGQQVTLSCSPISGHRSVSWYQQTPGQGLQFLFEYFSETQRNKGNFPGRFSGRQFSNSRSEMNVSTLELGDSALYLCASTLQGWRTGELFFGEGSRLTVL.

The chain has TRBV6-1 and TRBJ2-7, with TRBD1 matching over 9 bases. In germline, CDR1 is MNHNS, CDR2 SASEGT. The CDR3 is 14 residues long. V shed 2 bases and J 4 bases; nucleotides not matched to a gene: 3. The CDR3 loop reads CASSEQGTGYEQYF. In nucleotides, the CDR3 is TGTGCCAGCAGTGAACAGGGGACAGGGTACGAGCAGTACTTC.

Notes on this clone: The sample contains more than one DNA sequence encoding this CDR3. Here the CDR3 reads CSASGGTQYF. The CDR3 DNA reads TGCAGTGCTTCCGGGGGGACCCAGTACTTC. This chain uses TRBV20-1 with TRBJ2-5; possible D gene TRBD2, 6 bases. CDR1 is DFQATT and CDR2 is SNEGSKA in the germline V gene (reference sequence). CDR3 length: 10 amino acids. V dropped 5 bases and J dropped 7 bases, with 8 bases sitting between them.

Concerning this clone itself: The same CDR3 arises from other DNA sequences in this sample as well. This chain uses TRBV2 with TRBJ1-4; maybe TRBD1 (5 bases). Deletions cut 6 bases from V and 0 bases from J, with 11 bases between. CDR1 SNHLY and CDR2 FYNNEI come from the germline V gene. The CDR3 has 15 residues. CDR3 amino acids: CASSPDSATNEKLFF. The DNA of the CDR3 is TGTGCCAGCAGCCCTGACAGCGCAACTAATGAAAAACTGTTTTTT.

The chain joins TRBV5-1 to TRBJ2-7; TRBD1 matches at 7 bases. Trimming at V came to 2 bases and at J to 6 bases, leaving 8 bases not matched to a gene. Germline V gene sequence: CDR1 SGHRS, CDR2 YFSETQ. The CDR3 has 14 residues. DNA of the CDR3: TGCGCCAGCAGCTTTAACGACAGGGTCGGCGAGCAGTACTTC. It yields the protein CASSFNDRVGEQYF.

The chain uses TRBV4-1 and TRBJ1-3; D is perhaps TRBD1 (6 bases). V lost 6 bases and J 2 bases, leaving 11 bases between the germline ends. Germline CDR1 MGHRA, CDR2 YSYEKL. The CDR3 consists of 14 residues. The CDR3 is CASSRGGAGNTIYF. The CDR3, as DNA: TGCGCCAGCAGTCGAGGGGGGGCTGGAAACACCATATATTTT.

V usage is TRBV5-4 and J usage is TRBJ2-5; perhaps TRBD1 as D (6 bases). Germline CDR1 SGHNT, CDR2 YYREEE (reference sequence). V dropped 4 bases and J dropped 2 bases, with 15 bases sitting between them. This CDR3 is built from 15 residues. The CDR3 sequence: CASSTGTSYQETQYF. The CDR3 region has the DNA TGTGCCAGCAGCACCGGGACATCCTATCAAGAGACCCAGTACTTC.

This sequence joins TRBV28 and TRBJ1-2; D call uncertain. This CDR3 is 13 amino acids long. Trimming took off 5 bases at V and 5 bases at J, with 12 bases between the two ends. Germline V gene lookup returns CDR1 MDHEN and CDR2 SYDVKM. For the CDR3, the DNA is TGTGCCAGCAGTCCACAAACCCCGTATGGCTACACCTTC. The encoded protein is CASSPQTPYGYTF.

This sequence joins TRBV4-1 and TRBJ2-2, with D possibly being TRBD2 (5 bases). Deletions cut 11 bases from V and 7 bases from J, with 20 bases between. CDR1 and CDR2 (germline): MGHRA, YSYEKL. The CDR3 has 14 residues. The chain's CDR3 is CACGSARVIGELFF. CDR3 nucleotide sequence: TGCGCCTGTGGGTCTGCGAGGGTGATCGGGGAGCTGTTTTTT.

V and J are TRBV7-9 and TRBJ2-3; 7 positions match TRBD2. This CDR3 is 15 amino acids long. V trimming: 5 bases; J trimming: 4 bases; junction bases outside the gene matches: 9. Germline lookup yields CDR1 SEHNR and CDR2 FQNEAQ (reference sequence). The CDR3 region is CASSRGDVRSDTQYF. The DNA for the CDR3 is TGTGCCAGCAGCCGGGGGGACGTCAGGTCAGATACGCAGTATTTT.

The chain combines TRBV9 with TRBJ2-3; 11 nucleotides agree with TRBD2. J was trimmed by 4 bases and V by 3 bases; bases with no gene match: 13. The germline gives CDR1 SGDLS, CDR2 YYNGEE. CDR3 length: 18 residues. The CDR3 is CASSEPPTTSGNPDTQYF. DNA for the CDR3: TGTGCCAGCAGCGAACCCCCTACGACTAGCGGGAATCCAGATACGCAGTATTTT. The variable domain in full, completed from reference TRBV9 and TRBJ2-3, reads DSGVTQTPKHLITATGQRVTLRCSPRSGDLSVYWYQQSLDQGLQFLIQYYNGEERAKGNILERFSAQQFPDLHSELNLSSLELGDSALYFCASSEPPTTSGNPDTQYFGPGTRLTVL.

The chain recombines TRBV7-2 with TRBJ2-7; TRBD1 or TRBD2 may be the D gene (6 bases each). Trimming pared 0 bases from V and 7 bases from J, leaving 16 bases between. The germline CDR1 and CDR2 sequences are SGHTA and FQGNSA. The CDR3 loop spans 15 amino acids. The CDR3 is CASSLAGQTTREQYF. The CDR3 DNA reads as TGTGCCAGCAGCTTAGCCGGACAGACGACTAGAGAGCAGTACTTC.

V gene TRBV6-1 combines with J gene TRBJ2-7; no clear D gene. V lost 6 bases to trimming and J lost 3 bases, with 6 bases between them. The CDR3 is 11 residues long. Germline V gene sequence: CDR1 MNHNS, CDR2 SASEGT. CDR3 sequence reads: CASRLRYEQYF. The CDR3 DNA follows: TGTGCCAGCAGACTCCGCTACGAGCAGTACTTC.

The chain recombines TRBV25-1 with TRBJ1-5, with unresolved D. This CDR3 region has 14 residues. Trimming shortened V by 1 base and J by 7 bases, and 11 bases separated the two germline ends. Germline V CDR1 and CDR2: MGHDK, SYGVNS. In nucleotides, the CDR3 is TGTGCCAGCAGTGAATTGAGGGTGGGGCAGCCCCAGCATTTT. It specifies CASSELRVGQPQHF.

On this clone itself: Other DNA sequences in the same sample also yield this CDR3. The CDR3 protein is CASSLEGSSYNEQFF. CDR3 in DNA: TGCGCCAGCAGCTTGGAGGGAAGCTCCTACAATGAGCAGTTCTTC. The rearrangement links TRBV5-1 to TRBJ2-1; D ambiguous. Deletions cut 0 bases from V and 0 bases from J, with 7 bases between. This CDR3 is 15 amino acids long. Germline V CDR1 and CDR2: SGHRS, YFSETQ.

The gene calls are TRBV28 and TRBJ1-2, with TRBD1 identical over 10 bases. CDR3 length: 16 amino acids. Germline V gene sequence: CDR1 MDHEN, CDR2 SYDVKM. With 6 bases clipped from V and 4 bases from J, the junction kept 11 bases outside the gene matches. The CDR3 protein is CASRNSGTGDVYGYTF. DNA of the CDR3: TGTGCCAGCAGGAATTCGGGGACAGGGGACGTCTATGGCTACACCTTC.

This clone was detected only once. The chain combines TRBV6-1 with TRBJ1-1; a weak D match, TRBD1 (6 bases). The germline V gene encodes CDR1 MNHNS and CDR2 SASEGT. The CDR3 is made up of 15 amino acids. Trimming took 6 bases from V and 0 from J, leaving 14 bases between them. The CDR3 DNA reads TGTGCCAGCAGGTTGGACAGCTCAATGAACACTGAAGCTTTCTTT. It translates to CASRLDSSMNTEAFF.

The gene calls are TRBV27 and TRBJ1-2, with D unclear. V lost 5 bases to trimming and J lost 5 bases, with 12 bases between them. The CDR3 length is 13 residues. Germline V gene sequence: CDR1 MNHEY, CDR2 SMNVEV (reference sequence). The CDR3 here is CASSPPVPYGYTF. CDR3 coding DNA: TGTGCCAGCAGTCCCCCGGTCCCGTATGGCTACACCTTC.